These T cell receptor beta chains were read from a single sample in a study of blood T cell repertoires in COVID-19. Data came from immunoSEQ multiplex PCR; TCRdb stores just in-frame clones and leaves some out. This sample has 150,000 to 200,000 clones, with over 75% found just once. The sequenced sample was peripheral blood. The origin of the receptors is a human donor in a cohort sampled during active COVID-19. The CDR3 runs from the conserved cysteine through the conserved F or W. A row's size may be missing; if present it is once, few, many or a size class.

CASSESGTGGRNYGYTF,TRBV10-2,.
CAWSQGQGSYEQYF,TRBV30,.
CAGGQNTGELFF,TRBV19,.
CASTGVTYGYTF,TRBV19,.
CSVGPRGRGEKLFF,TRBV29-1,.
CASTNTKNTEAFF,TRBV2,.
CASSNYGGVGTDTQYF,TRBV11-3,.
CASSPRRGSSYEQYF,TRBV7-8,.
CASSTREAKERDTQYF,TRBV19,.
CASSSDRSSYEQYF,TRBV27,.
CASNNDRVDYGYTF,TRBV7-9,.
CASSRIAGGNPLNTGELFF,TRBV6-4,.
CASSLDRGQYYGYTF,TRBV5-4,.
CASSAQGDSYGYTF,TRBV19,.
CASSETSGGADTQYF,TRBV4-3,.
CASSLTSGGAGELFF,TRBV7-8,.
CASSLEPLSYEQYF,TRBV5-1,few
CAWSPDMEETQYF,TRBV30,.
CASSTDSSSYNEQFF,TRBV19,.
CASSPYRDRNYGYTF,TRBV7-7,few
CASRGDMNTEAFF,TRBV11-3,.
CASSRDRSNTGELFF,TRBV27,.
CAWSDDGDEKLFF,TRBV30,.
CASSPDRASGELFF,TRBV7-9,.
CASSPGGFNQPQHF,TRBV18,many
CASSSRNRGPKTQYF,TRBV6-2/TRBV6-3,.
CASRTRGSNQPQHF,TRBV6-5,.
CASSESLADEQFF,TRBV10-1,.
CASSLWETGLGTEAFF,TRBV5-1,.
CASSGGSNQPQHF,TRBV2,.
CASSLGSPTATQYF,TRBV27,.
CASSVEGFSYNEQFF,TRBV9,.
CASSERVRNYGYTF,TRBV6-1,.
CASSQEVASSGSLNEQFF,TRBV4-1,once
CAWSLDRERGYTF,TRBV30,once
CASRRDSSQLFF,TRBV7-9,few
CATSLEDNEQFF,TRBV15,.
CASSYWTGSYEQYF,TRBV6-2/TRBV6-3,.
CASSQAQGPDTQYF,TRBV4-3,.
CASSGGQGYEQYF,TRBV5-1,.
CASKGLVNTGELFF,TRBV2,.
CASSTPQGAGNQPQHF,TRBV28,few
CASSPGQLTTGELFF,TRBV18,.
CASERGRGNVLTF,TRBV12-3/TRBV12-4,.
CAISEDPAARGEAFF,TRBV10-3,.